A single TCR beta chain is shown here with its context. What it binds is not known. This sample is drawn from a study of early T cells in non-severe SARS-CoV-2 infection. The overall study: Investigators sequenced bulk RNA drawn from unsorted whole blood, and chains remained unpaired. Whole-study results and caveats: There was a bias toward anti-spike CD8 responses in VDJdb matching, which missed private and CD4 specificities.

The J segment lost 0 bases and the V segment lost 6 bases, leaving 10 bases of the junction unmatched. The CDR3 is 19 residues long. Germline V lookup: CDR1 MGHDK, CDR2 SYGVNS. Unique molecular identifiers were added to individual cDNA molecules. TCRdb itself ran the 5' RACE reads through MiXCR, one entry per CDR3 protein. The data contain 30,000 or so distinct CDR3 sequences, less than 8.5% of them seen just once; the ten biggest clones take up about 4%. The chain has TRBV25-1 and TRBJ2-5; TRBD2 agrees at 16 bases. The sequence was obtained from an adult who was a healthcare worker with PCR-confirmed SARS-CoV-2 infection or an uninfected control (not recorded which). The sequencing input was whole blood. The CDR3 reads CASRVEPGLAGGDQETQYF. The CDR3 nucleotides read TGTGCCAGCAGGGTAGAACCGGGACTAGCGGGGGGGGACCAAGAGACCCAGTACTTC.